This T cell receptor (beta chain) was recorded in a study of T cells after yellow fever vaccination. Study results and limitations: After the booster, roughly 96% of CD4 and approximately 87% of CD8 primary-response clones were re-detected.

TCR cDNA, made by 5'RACE template switching, carried an added universal primer site and UMIs. MiXCR, applied by TCRdb to the 5' RACE reads, yields one record per CDR3 protein. Altogether 450,000 to 550,000 distinct CDR3 sequences are present, 15% to 20% being singletons, with the ten largest covering 13% to 15%. Comments on this clonotype: Its antigen is unknown.

V was pared by 0 bases and J by 2 bases, with 10 bases between. The germline V gene has CDR1 KGHDR and CDR2 SFDVKD. CDR3 length equals 15 residues. This material consisted of PBMCs, taken 15 days after the yellow fever booster vaccination. This TCR was recovered from a man younger than 45 who received the YFV17D yellow fever vaccine. The chain joins TRBV24-1 to TRBJ2-7, with D perhaps assigned TRBD1 or TRBD2 (6 bases each). CDR3 coding DNA: TGTGCCACCAGTGATTTGCCAGGGGAGGCCTACGAGCAGTACTTC. The encoded protein is CATSDLPGEAYEQYF.